Presented here are 18 T cell receptor beta chains from one specimen sequenced in a study of T cell repertoires in cytomegalovirus infection. TCRdb ran MiXCR on the reads and lists one entry per CDR3 protein. The table records about 460,000 distinct CDR3 sequences, around 10% of them present only once. The sample taken for sequencing was PBMCs. The receptors here all came from a human donor in good health (CMV status not recorded). Some clones in this sample may be carry-over from other donors' samples.

Points on this clonotype: This sequence may be a read error, since a much larger clone differs from it by one base. Likely a read error: the CDR3 ends without its conserved phenylalanine or tryptophan. V is TRBV28 and J is TRBJ1-2, with D possibly TRBD1 on 6 matching bases. The V end was cut by 2 bases, the J end by 4 bases, with 11 bases between. The CDR3 consists of 14 residues. Germline V lookup: CDR1 MDHEN, CDR2 SYDVKM. Here the CDR3 reads CASSLGGAGYGYTS. In DNA form, the CDR3 reads TGTGCCAGCAGTTTAGGGGGCGCCGGCTATGGCTACACCTCC.

In nucleotides, the CDR3 is TGTGCCATCAGTATCGACAGGGTGGGCAATCAGCCCCAGCATTTT. Its protein is CAISIDRVGNQPQHF. The chain carries TRBV10-3 and TRBJ1-5, with 7 bases identical to TRBD1. Germline values: CDR1 ENHRY, CDR2 SYGVKD. There are 15 residues in the CDR3. The J segment lost 2 bases and the V segment lost 5 bases, leaving 6 bases of the junction unmatched.

The chain carries TRBV5-5 and TRBJ1-1; 9 bases align to TRBD1. CDR3 size: 14 residues. Germline loops: CDR1 SGHKS, CDR2 YYEKEE (reference sequence). J gave up 10 bases and V 4 bases, and 11 bases lay outside the gene matches. The CDR3 DNA reads as TGTGCCAGCAGCCGGACAGGGGATCAAGAGGGAGCTTTCTTT. It encodes CASSRTGDQEGAFF.

This clonotype came up many times. V and J are TRBV9 and TRBJ2-1; D not certain. CDR1 is SGDLS and CDR2 is YYNGEE in the germline V gene. There are 14 residues in the CDR3. Between the trimmed V and J ends, which lost 0 bases and 5 bases, there was a span of 9 bases. The CDR3: CASSVATRDNEQFF. As DNA, the CDR3 is TGTGCCAGCAGCGTAGCTACCCGGGACAATGAGCAGTTCTTC.

This clonotype was detected ten times or more. The rearrangement uses TRBV5-1 and TRBJ2-7; 9 bases are shared with TRBD1. V trimming: 1 base; J trimming: 3 bases; junction bases outside the gene matches: 8. This CDR3 has 16 amino acids. Germline V gene sequence: CDR1 SGHRS, CDR2 YFSETQ. The CDR3 DNA is TGCGCCAGCAGCTTGAAACTTACAGGGGGCAACTACGAGCAGTACTTC. This codes for CASSLKLTGGNYEQYF. The full variable domain, in which reference TRBV5-1 and TRBJ2-7 provide the parts outside the CDR3, is KAGVTQTPRYLIKTRGQQVTLSCSPISGHRSVSWYQQTPGQGLQFLFEYFSETQRNKGNFPGRFSGRQFSNSRSEMNVSTLELGDSALYLCASSLKLTGGNYEQYFGPGTRLTVT.

Many counts were recorded for this clonotype. This rearrangement joins TRBV6-1 to TRBJ1-5; 11 bases fit TRBD1. This CDR3 is 17 amino acids long. The germline V gene encodes CDR1 MNHNS and CDR2 SASEGT. V lost 0 bases, J lost 6 bases, and 7 bases stayed unmatched. The DNA of the CDR3 is TGTGCCAGCAGTGAAGCCTTCGGGACAGGGGGTCGTCAGCCCCAGCATTTT. Encoded protein: CASSEAFGTGGRQPQHF.

This clonotype was observed a few times. CDR3 in amino acids: CSASATEQNIQYF. The CDR3 coding sequence is TGCAGTGCTAGTGCGACTGAACAAAACATTCAGTACTTC. The V call is TRBV20-1, the J call TRBJ2-4; D ambiguous. V shed 3 bases and J shed 5 bases, with 11 bases lying between them. The CDR3 contains 13 residues. Germline V lookup: CDR1 DFQATT, CDR2 SNEGSKA (reference sequence).

This clonotype was counted at least ten times. The V call is TRBV12-3 or TRBV12-4, the J call TRBJ2-1, with 11 bases that match TRBD2. This CDR3 comprises 17 residues. V lost 3 bases, J lost 1 base, and 5 bases stayed unmatched. CDR3 nucleotide sequence: TGTGCCAGCAGTTTGCCTAGCGGGAGGCGTTCCTACAATGAGCAGTTCTTC. Protein product: CASSLPSGRRSYNEQFF.

This clonotype was counted ten times or more. The rearrangement links TRBV5-5 to TRBJ1-5; D gene unclear. V dropped 4 bases and J dropped 9 bases, with 14 bases sitting between them. CDR1 and CDR2 from the germline V gene are SGHKS and YYEKEE (reference sequence). This CDR3 comprises 13 residues. CDR3 loop: CASSLEEARPQHF. The CDR3, as DNA: TGTGCCAGCAGCCTCGAAGAGGCGAGGCCCCAGCATTTT.

This clonotype was detected ten times or more. This chain joins TRBV20-1 and TRBJ1-1; 8 bases match TRBD1. The V gene's germline CDR1 is DFQATT and CDR2 SNEGSKA (reference sequence). Germline trimming cut 3 bases from V and 2 bases from J; bases unmatched to any gene: 20. This CDR3 has 19 amino acids. CDR3 DNA: TGCAGTGCTAGGTACTCTACAGGGGGAAGCTTGCGTTTAAACACTGAAGCTTTCTTT. It translates to CSARYSTGGSLRLNTEAFF.

Only a few counts were recorded for this clonotype. The chain is built from TRBV6-2 or TRBV6-3 and TRBJ2-7; D is ambiguous. With 6 bases removed from V and 2 bases from J, the gap between germline ends came to 5 bases. This CDR3 comprises 11 residues. Germline-derived CDR1 and CDR2 are MNHEY and SVGEGT. The CDR3 DNA is TGTGCCAGCAGCCGACCCTACGAGCAGTACTTC. Its translation: CASSRPYEQYF.

This clonotype was counted at least ten times. The chain has TRBV7-2 and TRBJ2-1; TRBD1 aligns across 9 bases. The V segment lost 5 bases and the J segment 9 bases; nucleotides outside the gene matches: 11. CDR3 length: 15 amino acids. The germline gives CDR1 SGHTA, CDR2 FQGNSA. DNA for the CDR3: TGTGCCAGCAGCCCGGGACAGGGAATAGTTAGTGAGCAGTTCTTC. Protein sequence: CASSPGQGIVSEQFF. The full variable domain, its missing parts supplied by reference TRBV7-2 and TRBJ2-1, is GAGVSQSPSNKVTEKGKDVELRCDPISGHTALYWYRQSLGQGLEFLIYFQGNSAPDKSGLPSDRFSAERTGGSVSTLTIQRTQQEDSAVYLCASSPGQGIVSEQFFGPGTRLTVL.

In its sample, this clonotype was seen many times. The V call is TRBV28, the J call TRBJ2-7, with 10 bases that match TRBD2. Germline V gene data show CDR1 as MDHEN and CDR2 as SYDVKM. This CDR3 contains 17 residues. Losses at the gene ends were 3 bases for V and 0 bases for J; bases not matched to a gene: 8. CDR3 bases: TGTGCCAGCAGTTTGACCCCTCTAGCGGGAGACTCCTACGAGCAGTACTTC. It is translated as CASSLTPLAGDSYEQYF.

This clonotype was observed at least ten times. The chain has TRBV20-1 and TRBJ2-1; 10 bases fit TRBD2. The length of the CDR3 is 15 residues. CDR1 and CDR2 (germline): DFQATT, SNEGSKA (reference sequence). V was clipped by 3 bases and J by 4 bases; unmatched bases: 6. The CDR3 DNA is TGCAGTGCTAGTTTAAGCGGGAGGGGGTACAATGAGCAGTTCTTC. As protein: CSASLSGRGYNEQFF.

This clonotype was detected a few times. A much larger clone sits a single nucleotide away, making a read error possible. CDR3 in amino acids: CASSYNSYEQYF. The CDR3 nucleotides are TGTGCCAGCAGTTACAACTCCTACGAGCAGTACTTC. V usage is TRBV6-6 and J usage is TRBJ2-7; D gene ambiguous. The CDR3 length is 12 residues. Germline loops: CDR1 MNHNY, CDR2 SVGAGI (reference sequence). V dropped 2 bases and J dropped 0 bases, with 2 bases sitting between them.

At least ten counts were recorded for this clonotype. The gene calls are TRBV19 and TRBJ1-2, with 9 bases that match TRBD1. This CDR3 is built from 14 residues. Germline trimming cut 6 bases from V and 6 bases from J; bases unmatched to any gene: 8. Germline-derived CDR1 and CDR2 are LNHDA and SQIVND (reference sequence). This CDR3 reads CASSTTGGADGYTF. CDR3 nucleotides: TGTGCCAGTAGCACGACAGGGGGAGCGGATGGCTACACCTTC.

The genes are TRBV14 and TRBJ2-1; D not resolved. Trimming pared 4 bases from V and 2 bases from J, leaving 6 bases between. The germline V gene has CDR1 SGHDN and CDR2 FVKESK. There are 13 residues in the CDR3. The CDR3 spells CASSRNTYNEQFF. The CDR3 region has the DNA TGTGCCAGCAGCCGCAACACCTACAATGAGCAGTTCTTC. Combining the CDR3 with reference TRBV14 and TRBJ2-1 gives the whole variable domain EAGVTQFPSHSVIEKGQTVTLRCDPISGHDNLYWYRRVMGKEIKFLLHFVKESKQDESGMPNNRFLAERTGGTYSTLKVQPAELEDSGVYFCASSRNTYNEQFFGPGTRLTVL.

This clonotype was recorded many times. V is TRBV11-2 and J is TRBJ2-1; 7 positions agree with TRBD2. The germline V gene encodes CDR1 SGHAT and CDR2 FQNNGV. The CDR3 totals 18 residues. V shed 1 base and J 0 bases; nucleotides not matched to a gene: 9. The CDR3 DNA reads TGTGCCAGCAGCTTAGGACTAGCCAGATGGGGCTCCTACAATGAGCAGTTCTTC. Amino acids: CASSLGLARWGSYNEQFF.